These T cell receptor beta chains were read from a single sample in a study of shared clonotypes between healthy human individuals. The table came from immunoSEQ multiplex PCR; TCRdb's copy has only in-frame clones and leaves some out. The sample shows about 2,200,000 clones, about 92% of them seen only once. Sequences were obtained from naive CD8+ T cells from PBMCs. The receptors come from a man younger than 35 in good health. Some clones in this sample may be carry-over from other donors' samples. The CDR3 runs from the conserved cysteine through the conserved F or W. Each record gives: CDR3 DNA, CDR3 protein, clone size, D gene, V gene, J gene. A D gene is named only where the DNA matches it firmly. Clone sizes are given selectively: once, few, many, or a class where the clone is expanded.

TGTGCCAGCAGTCCAAGGACAGGGGGTGTCGGCAATCAGCCCCAGCATTTT	CASSPRTGGVGNQPQHF	NA	TRBD1	TRBV28	TRBJ1-5
TGTGCCAGTAGTATAAGACAGGGGACGACCTACGAGCAGTACTTC	CASSIRQGTTYEQYF	NA	TRBD1	TRBV19	TRBJ2-7
TGTGCCAGCAGTTTGAGACAGGGCTACGAGCAGTACTTC	CASSLRQGYEQYF	NA	TRBD1	TRBV27	TRBJ2-7
TGCGCCAGCAGCCAGGGGACAGGGGGCGCAACTAATGAAAAACTGTTTTTT	CASSQGTGGATNEKLFF	NA	TRBD1	TRBV4-3	TRBJ1-4
TGTGCCAGCAGTGAACTGCAGGGGTGGAGCACTGAAGCTTTCTTT	CASSELQGWSTEAFF	NA	NA	TRBV6-1	TRBJ1-1
TGTGCCAGCAGCTTAGCGGGCCAGCCCCAGCATTTT	CASSLAGQPQHF	NA	NA	TRBV7-2	TRBJ1-5
TGTGCCAGCAGTGAAGACATCCTAGGTGCTGAAGCTTTCTTT	CASSEDILGAEAFF	NA	NA	TRBV9	TRBJ1-1
TGTGCCATCAACCCGCGGGAACCCCCATCCTACAATGAGCAGTTCTTC	CAINPREPPSYNEQFF	NA	NA	TRBV10-3	TRBJ2-1
TGTGCCAGCAGTCCCGGGACCGGGTACGAGCAGTACTTC	CASSPGTGYEQYF	NA	NA	TRBV27	TRBJ2-7
TGTGCCAGTAGTACCTTACCGGGACTAGTGCCTACGTCGCAGTACTTC	CASSTLPGLVPTSQYF	NA	TRBD2	TRBV19	TRBJ2-7
TGTGCCAGCAGCCCCGGGACTAGCGGGAGTCGGCGCAAGGAGACCCAGTACTTC	CASSPGTSGSRRKETQYF	NA	TRBD2	TRBV7-6	TRBJ2-5
TGTGCCAGCAGCTTATCCAAAGCGGGGATCACCGGGGAGCTGTTTTTT	CASSLSKAGITGELFF	NA	TRBD2	TRBV13	TRBJ2-2
TGTGCCAGCAGCTTAGCGGAGGGAGTATTGGGCTATGGCTACACCTTC	CASSLAEGVLGYGYTF	NA	NA	TRBV7-9	TRBJ1-2
TGTGCCAGCAGTGGTCGGACGGGCACCTACGAGCAGTACTTC	CASSGRTGTYEQYF	NA	NA	TRBV6-1	TRBJ2-7
TGTGCCAGCAGCGCAAGGGTTCTCAGGGGCAAGACCACAGATACGCAGTATTTT	CASSARVLRGKTTDTQYF	NA	NA	TRBV5-4	TRBJ2-3
TGTGCCAGCAGGGACTACAATGAGCAGTTCTTC	CASRDYNEQFF	NA	NA	TRBV21-1	TRBJ2-1
TGCGCCAGCAGCCACCCCCGGGGTGGAGACAATGAGCAGTTCTTC	CASSHPRGGDNEQFF	NA	NA	TRBV4-1	TRBJ2-1
TGTGCCAGCAGTCCAATAGGACTAGCCAAAAACATTCAGTACTTC	CASSPIGLAKNIQYF	once	NA	TRBV27	TRBJ2-4
TGTGCCAGCAGCATAGACAGGGGGCAGAACGAGCAGTACTTC	CASSIDRGQNEQYF	NA	TRBD1	TRBV5-4	TRBJ2-7
TGTGCCAGTAGGGAGGCAGGGGCTTACGAGCAGTACTTC	CASREAGAYEQYF	NA	NA	TRBV19	TRBJ2-7
TGTGCCAGTAAGGGGGACAGGGGCTATAGGCCCCAGCATTTT	CASKGDRGYRPQHF	NA	TRBD1	TRBV19	TRBJ1-5
TGCAGCGTCCAAACGGGGGTGGGAGGGCCGCACAATGAGCAGTTCTTC	CSVQTGVGGPHNEQFF	NA	TRBD2	TRBV29-1	TRBJ2-1
TGTGCCAGCAGCGTAGAGGGGACCCTTTTCGGCTACACCTTC	CASSVEGTLFGYTF	NA	NA	TRBV9	TRBJ1-2
TGTGCCAGCAGTGTCCGTAGAGAAGGGGGAAACACCATATATTTT	CASSVRREGGNTIYF	NA	NA	TRBV2	TRBJ1-3
TGTGCCAGCAGCGAATGGCGGGAGGTCCACAATGAGCAGTTCTTC	CASSEWREVHNEQFF	NA	TRBD2	TRBV9	TRBJ2-1
TGTGCCACCACTGGGGGCGAAAAACTGTTTTTT	CATTGGEKLFF	NA	NA	TRBV5-3	TRBJ1-4
TGTGCCAGTAGTGCCGGGATGAATGAGCAGTTCTTC	CASSAGMNEQFF	once	NA	TRBV19	TRBJ2-1
TGCGCCAGCAGCCAAGAAAAGGTACAGGCGAATCAGCCCCAGCATTTT	CASSQEKVQANQPQHF	NA	NA	TRBV4-3	TRBJ1-5
TGTGCCAGCAGCCTTCGATCTTATACTAGCACAGATACGCAGTATTTT	CASSLRSYTSTDTQYF	NA	NA	TRBV6-6	TRBJ2-3
TGTGCCAGCAGCTTAGTCAGCACTTACCCTAGAGAATTAATAACTAATGAAAAACTGTTTTTT	CASSLVSTYPRELITNEKLFF	NA	NA	TRBV7-8	TRBJ1-4
TGCAGCGCTTCGGGCGGGGTGGTGGGCGGCTACACCTTC	CSASGGVVGGYTF	NA	NA	TRBV29-1	TRBJ1-2
TGTGCCAGCACCCAGTTGCGGACAACCTACACCGGGGAGCTGTTTTTT	CASTQLRTTYTGELFF	NA	NA	TRBV28	TRBJ2-2
TGTGCCAGCAGCACGTCCGGGACAAGGGAGACCCAGTACTTC	CASSTSGTRETQYF	NA	NA	TRBV7-9	TRBJ2-5
TGTGCCAGCAGTTGGGGGACTAGCGGGAGGGTCCAAGAGACCCAGTACTTC	CASSWGTSGRVQETQYF	NA	TRBD2	TRBV28	TRBJ2-5